This T cell receptor beta chain was obtained from a study of cytomegalovirus exposure and HLA in healthy donors. For the study at large: Approximately 81% of approximately 400 genotyped donors fell in the Caucasian-associated ancestry cluster. Study-level findings and limits: Cytomegalovirus status, reportedly, was diagnosed with high specificity and sensitivity by the classifier.

Germline CDR1 and CDR2: MDHEN and SYDVKM. Trimming removed 3 bases from V and 3 bases from J; junction bases left unmatched: 2. The CDR3 has 15 amino acids. The study ran its PCR with 60 Vbeta and 13 Jbeta primers. Assay: immunoSEQ multiplex PCR; the TCRdb copy retains only in-frame clones and omits some. The sample records fewer than 85,000 clones, under 80% being singletons. To note about this clone: Its antigen remains unknown.

The sequenced sample was PBMCs. V usage is TRBV28 and J usage is TRBJ2-5; 12 bases match TRBD2. The TCR originated in a man aged 55 to 69 in good health and CMV-seropositive. The CDR3 sequence is CASSFGLAGKETQYF. CDR3 coding DNA: TGTGCCAGCAGTTTCGGACTAGCGGGAAAAGAGACCCAGTACTTC.